The 20 T cell receptor beta chains in this list originate from one sample, sequenced in a study of T cell changes during pregnancy in multiple sclerosis. The table came from immunoSEQ multiplex PCR; TCRdb's copy has only in-frame clones and leaves some out. This table has roughly 90,000 clones, roughly 90% appearing once. This material consisted of peripheral blood, taken in the first trimester of pregnancy. Source of these receptors: a female donor in good health, enrolled as a control in a pregnancy study.

The genes are TRBV19 and TRBJ1-6, with D perhaps matching TRBD1 (6 bases). V was pared by 5 bases and J by 11 bases, with 25 bases between. The germline gives CDR1 LNHDA, CDR2 SQIVND (reference sequence). This CDR3 spans 17 amino acids. CDR3 nucleotide sequence: TGTGCCAGTAGTCCAGCCCTCGGGACAAAGTGGGGTACACCCCTCCACTTT. Translating it yields CASSPALGTKWGTPLHF.

This chain joins TRBV19 and TRBJ1-6; no definite D call. Germline loops: CDR1 LNHDA, CDR2 SQIVND (reference sequence). The CDR3 contains 14 residues. V lost 5 bases, J lost 9 bases, and 14 bases lay in between. CDR3 sequence: CASSPAGNGSPLHF. The CDR3 nucleotides are TGTGCCAGTAGTCCGGCGGGGAATGGTTCACCCCTCCACTTT.

V gene TRBV18 combines with J gene TRBJ2-3; D remains unclear. This CDR3 region has 13 residues. The V end lost 3 bases, the J end lost 5 bases, and 9 bases lay between the germline ends. Germline lookup yields CDR1 KGHSH and CDR2 LQKENI. The CDR3 spells CASSPSRGDTQYF. Written as DNA, the CDR3 is TGTGCCAGCTCACCGAGTCGAGGAGATACGCAGTATTTT.

This clone was counted once. The chain links TRBV14 to TRBJ2-5, with unresolved D. CDR1 is SGHDN, CDR2 FVKESK, per germline. Trimming shortened V by 1 base and J by 7 bases, and 13 bases separated the two germline ends. The length of the CDR3 is 14 residues. Written as DNA, the CDR3 is TGTGCCAGCAGCCAAGGGGCCCGATCGGTGACCCAGTACTTC. This sequence encodes CASSQGARSVTQYF.

The J gene is TRBJ1-4, the V gene TRBV30; D is uncertain. The CDR3 is made up of 12 amino acids. The germline V gene has CDR1 GTSNPN and CDR2 SVGIG (reference sequence). Trimming stripped 4 bases from V and 7 bases from J, with 10 bases between. In DNA, the CDR3 is TGTGCCTGGACCCCTAGCTCTGAAAAACTGTTTTTT. Translating gives CAWTPSSEKLFF.

The rearrangement uses TRBV4-1 and TRBJ1-4; 8 bases agree with TRBD1. With V trimmed by 3 bases and J by 8 bases, 5 bases remained unmatched. CDR1 and CDR2 (germline): MGHRA, YSYEKL. The CDR3 runs to 14 residues. The CDR3 is CASSQSTGDEKLFF. CDR3 sequence (DNA): TGCGCCAGCAGCCAGTCGACAGGGGACGAAAAACTGTTTTTT.

The chain links TRBV6-6 to TRBJ1-1, with TRBD1 identical over 9 bases. CDR3 length equals 14 residues. CDR1 and CDR2 (germline): MNHNY, SVGAGI (reference sequence). V lost 6 bases and J lost 10; bases outside the gene matches: 12. The CDR3 region is CASSYPGTGNGAFF. CDR3 in DNA: TGTGCCAGCAGCTACCCGGGGACAGGGAATGGAGCTTTCTTT.

The chain recombines TRBV6-5 with TRBJ1-1; D might be TRBD1 (6 bases). The CDR3 totals 14 residues. Trimming shortened V by 6 bases and J by 6 bases, and 17 bases separated the two germline ends. Germline V gives CDR1 MNHEY, CDR2 SVGAGI. Here the CDR3 DNA reads TGTGCCAGCAGCTCCTTTACAGGGATGCCTGAAGCTTTCTTT. Its protein product is CASSSFTGMPEAFF.

The rearrangement links TRBV7-2 to TRBJ1-2; TRBD1 aligns across 7 bases. Germline CDR1 is SGHTA and CDR2 is FQGNSA. With V trimmed by 5 bases and J by 4 bases, 7 bases remained unmatched. This CDR3 has 14 amino acids. DNA for the CDR3: TGTGCCAGCAGCCTTGGTGGACAGGTCTATGGCTACACCTTC. Amino acid sequence: CASSLGGQVYGYTF.

The chain carries TRBV30 and TRBJ1-3, with D hard to call. V was clipped by 6 bases and J by 0 bases, with 12 bases between them. This CDR3 contains 14 residues. The germline gives CDR1 GTSNPN, CDR2 SVGIG (reference sequence). Written as DNA, the CDR3 is TGTGCCTGTCGCAGGTCGATCTCTGGAAACACCATATATTTT. Translation: CACRRSISGNTIYF.

This sequence joins TRBV4-3 and TRBJ1-2; no reliable D call. With 0 bases removed from V and 4 bases from J, the gap between germline ends came to 6 bases. CDR1 is LGHNA, CDR2 YSLEER, per germline. The CDR3 contains 13 residues. The CDR3, as DNA: TGCGCCAGCAGCCAAGATAGCCTCTATGGCTACACCTTC. Its translation: CASSQDSLYGYTF.

This rearrangement joins TRBV7-2 to TRBJ1-2; D call uncertain. Trimming removed 1 base at V and 4 bases at J, with 13 bases between. CDR1 is SGHTA and CDR2 is FQGNSA in the germline V gene. This CDR3 contains 15 residues. CDR3 DNA: TGTGCCAGCAGCTTAGACTACATAATGGGCTATGGCTACACCTTC. Its protein product is CASSLDYIMGYGYTF.

The chain links TRBV15 to TRBJ2-5, with TRBD1 as a possible D gene (5 bases). The germline V gene encodes CDR1 LNHNV and CDR2 YYDKDF (reference sequence). Trimming removed 1 base at V and 6 bases at J, with 15 bases between. CDR3 size: 15 residues. CDR3 in DNA: TGTGCCACCAGCAGAGGAGTGGGGCCAGACCAGACCCAGTACTTC. Amino acid sequence: CATSRGVGPDQTQYF.

The chain couples TRBV19 to TRBJ2-5; perhaps TRBD1 as D (5 bases). Germline CDR1 reads LNHDA; CDR2 reads SQIVND (reference sequence). V dropped 7 bases and J dropped 2 bases, with 14 bases sitting between them. CDR3 length equals 14 residues. DNA of the CDR3: TGTGCCAGTACCCGTAAGGCAGGGCAAGAGACCCAGTACTTC. This sequence encodes CASTRKAGQETQYF.

The V gene is TRBV7-3, the J gene TRBJ2-3, with 10 bases identical to TRBD2. V was clipped by 4 bases and J by 1 base; unmatched bases: 2. The CDR3 extends over 15 amino acids. Germline CDR1 is SGHTA and CDR2 is FQGTGA. CDR3 protein: CASSSGTSGTDTQYF. DNA of the CDR3: TGTGCCAGCAGCTCCGGGACTAGCGGCACAGATACGCAGTATTTT.

This clone is medium-sized within its sample. The same CDR3 arises from other DNA sequences in this sample as well. The gene calls are TRBV4-3 and TRBJ2-1, with TRBD2 as a possible D gene (7 bases). The germline gives CDR1 LGHNA, CDR2 YSLEER. Trimming cost V 2 bases and J 4 bases, with 15 bases left between them. This CDR3 contains 16 residues. The CDR3 is CASSQRGGDPYNEQFF. Written as DNA, the CDR3 is TGCGCCAGCAGCCAAAGAGGGGGGGACCCTTACAATGAGCAGTTCTTC.

V usage is TRBV4-1 and J usage is TRBJ1-1; D unresolved. CDR3 size: 16 residues. Germline V CDR1 and CDR2: MGHRA, YSYEKL. Trimming pared 4 bases from V and 1 base from J, leaving 16 bases between. The CDR3 region is CASSPLERVRNTEAFF. The CDR3 DNA reads as TGCGCCAGCAGCCCCTTGGAGAGAGTACGGAACACTGAAGCTTTCTTT.

The V call is TRBV7-2, the J call TRBJ2-3, with unresolved D. The CDR3 length is 14 residues. Germline CDR1 is SGHTA and CDR2 is FQGNSA. The V end lost 2 bases, the J end lost 2 bases, and 8 bases lay between the germline ends. The CDR3 sequence is CASSLILFTDTQYF. DNA of the CDR3: TGTGCCAGCAGCTTAATTCTGTTCACAGATACGCAGTATTTT.

This chain's CDR3 is CSVRELNEKLFF. For the CDR3, the DNA is TGCAGCGTTCGGGAGCTTAATGAAAAACTGTTTTTT. The V and J genes are TRBV29-1 and TRBJ1-4; no clear D gene. The V and J ends lost 5 bases and 4 bases respectively, with 8 bases between them. The CDR3 contains 12 residues. CDR1 and CDR2 (germline): SQVTM, ANQGSEA.

The rearrangement links TRBV27 to TRBJ1-5, with D perhaps matching TRBD1 (6 bases). Germline CDR1 and CDR2: MNHEY and SMNVEV (reference sequence). The CDR3 is 16 amino acids. V was cut by 2 bases and J by 0 bases, with 11 bases left in between. The CDR3 is CASSLGGGASNQPQHF. CDR3 coding DNA: TGTGCCAGCAGTTTAGGGGGCGGAGCTAGCAATCAGCCCCAGCATTTT.